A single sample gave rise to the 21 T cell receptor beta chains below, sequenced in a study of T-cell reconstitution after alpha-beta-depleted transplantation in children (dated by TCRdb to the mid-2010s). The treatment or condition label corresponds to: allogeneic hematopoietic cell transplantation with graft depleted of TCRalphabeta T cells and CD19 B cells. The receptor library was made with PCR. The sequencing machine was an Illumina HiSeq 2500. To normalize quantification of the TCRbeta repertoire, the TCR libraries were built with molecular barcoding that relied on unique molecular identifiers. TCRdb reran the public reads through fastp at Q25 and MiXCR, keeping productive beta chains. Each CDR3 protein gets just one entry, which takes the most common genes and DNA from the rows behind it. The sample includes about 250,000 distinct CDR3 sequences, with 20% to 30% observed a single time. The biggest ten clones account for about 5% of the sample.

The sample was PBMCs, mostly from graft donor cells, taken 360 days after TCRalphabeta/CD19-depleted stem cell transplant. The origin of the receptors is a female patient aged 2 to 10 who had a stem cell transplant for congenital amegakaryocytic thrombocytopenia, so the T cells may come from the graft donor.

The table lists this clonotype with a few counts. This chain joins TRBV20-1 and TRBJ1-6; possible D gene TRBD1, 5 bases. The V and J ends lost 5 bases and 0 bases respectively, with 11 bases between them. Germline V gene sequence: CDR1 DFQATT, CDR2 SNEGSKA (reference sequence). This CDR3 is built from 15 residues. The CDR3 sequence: CSAEGPSSYNSPLHF. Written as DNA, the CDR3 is TGCAGTGCTGAGGGGCCCAGCTCCTATAATTCACCCCTCCACTTT.

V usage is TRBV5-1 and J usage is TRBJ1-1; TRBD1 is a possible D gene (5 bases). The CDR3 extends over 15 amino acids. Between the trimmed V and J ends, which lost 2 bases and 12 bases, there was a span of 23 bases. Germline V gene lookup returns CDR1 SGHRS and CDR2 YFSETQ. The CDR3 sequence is CASSFEPGERGETFF. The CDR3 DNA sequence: TGCGCCAGCAGCTTCGAACCGGGGGAACGGGGGGAAACTTTCTTT.

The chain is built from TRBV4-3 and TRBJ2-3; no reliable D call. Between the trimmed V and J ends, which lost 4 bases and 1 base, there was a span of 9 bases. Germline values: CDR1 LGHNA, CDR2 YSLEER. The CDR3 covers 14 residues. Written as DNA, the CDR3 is TGCGCCAGCAGCCTAGAGATGGGCACAGATACGCAGTATTTT. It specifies CASSLEMGTDTQYF.

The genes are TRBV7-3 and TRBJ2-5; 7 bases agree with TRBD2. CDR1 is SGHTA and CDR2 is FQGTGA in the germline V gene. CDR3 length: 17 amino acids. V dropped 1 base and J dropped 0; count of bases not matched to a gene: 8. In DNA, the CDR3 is TGTGCCAGCAGCTTAAGGGGGGGACTACTGAACCAAGAGACCCAGTACTTC. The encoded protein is CASSLRGGLLNQETQYF.

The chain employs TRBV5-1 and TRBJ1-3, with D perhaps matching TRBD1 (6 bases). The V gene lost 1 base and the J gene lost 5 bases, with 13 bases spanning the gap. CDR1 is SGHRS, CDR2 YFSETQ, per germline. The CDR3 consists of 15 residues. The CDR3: CASSLRGQGRNTIYF. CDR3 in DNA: TGCGCCAGCAGCTTGCGAGGTCAGGGGCGAAACACCATATATTTT.

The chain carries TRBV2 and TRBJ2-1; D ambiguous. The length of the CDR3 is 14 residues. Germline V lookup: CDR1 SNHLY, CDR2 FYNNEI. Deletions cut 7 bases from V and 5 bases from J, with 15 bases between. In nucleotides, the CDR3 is TGTGCCAGCAAGGTCGGCCGAGGAGACAATGAGCAGTTCTTC. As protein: CASKVGRGDNEQFF.

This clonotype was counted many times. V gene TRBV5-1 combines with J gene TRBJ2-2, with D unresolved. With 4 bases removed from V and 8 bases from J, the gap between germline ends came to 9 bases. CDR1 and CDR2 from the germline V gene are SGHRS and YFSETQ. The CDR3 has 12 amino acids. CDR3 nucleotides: TGCGCCAGCAGCCACGATCCTGGGGAGCTGTTTTTT. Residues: CASSHDPGELFF. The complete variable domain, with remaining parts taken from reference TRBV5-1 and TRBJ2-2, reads KAGVTQTPRYLIKTRGQQVTLSCSPISGHRSVSWYQQTPGQGLQFLFEYFSETQRNKGNFPGRFSGRQFSNSRSEMNVSTLELGDSALYLCASSHDPGELFFGEGSRLTVL.

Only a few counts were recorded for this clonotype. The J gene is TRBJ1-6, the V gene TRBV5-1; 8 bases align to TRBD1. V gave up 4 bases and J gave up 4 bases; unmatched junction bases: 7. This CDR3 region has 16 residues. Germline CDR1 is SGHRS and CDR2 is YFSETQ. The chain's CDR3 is CASSQDRGVYNSPLHF. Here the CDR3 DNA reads TGCGCCAGCAGCCAAGACAGGGGAGTTTATAATTCACCCCTCCACTTT.

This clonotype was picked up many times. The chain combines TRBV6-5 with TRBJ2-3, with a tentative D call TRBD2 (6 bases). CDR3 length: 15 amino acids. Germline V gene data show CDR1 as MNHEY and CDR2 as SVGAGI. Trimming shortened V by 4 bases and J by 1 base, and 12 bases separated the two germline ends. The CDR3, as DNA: TGTGCCAGCAGTTCCCAACTAGCCGGCACAGATACGCAGTATTTT. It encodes CASSSQLAGTDTQYF.

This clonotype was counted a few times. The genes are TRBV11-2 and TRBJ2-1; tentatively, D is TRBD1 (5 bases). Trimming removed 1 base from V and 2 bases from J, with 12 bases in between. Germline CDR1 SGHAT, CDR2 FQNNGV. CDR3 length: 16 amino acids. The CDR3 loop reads CASSLVVGAPYNEQFF. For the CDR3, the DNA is TGTGCCAGCAGCTTAGTAGTAGGGGCCCCCTACAATGAGCAGTTCTTC.

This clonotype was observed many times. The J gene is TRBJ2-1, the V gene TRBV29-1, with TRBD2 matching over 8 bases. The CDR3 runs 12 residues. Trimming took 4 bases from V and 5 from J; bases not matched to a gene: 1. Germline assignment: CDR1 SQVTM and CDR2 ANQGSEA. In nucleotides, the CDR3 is TGCAGCGTTGGACTAGCGAACAATGAGCAGTTCTTC. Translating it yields CSVGLANNEQFF.

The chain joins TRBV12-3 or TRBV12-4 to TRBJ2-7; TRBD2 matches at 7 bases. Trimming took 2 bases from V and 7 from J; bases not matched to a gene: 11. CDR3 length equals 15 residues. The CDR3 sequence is CASSLSGGGGGEQYF. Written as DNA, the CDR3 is TGTGCCAGCAGTTTATCGGGCGGGGGTGGCGGAGAGCAGTACTTC.

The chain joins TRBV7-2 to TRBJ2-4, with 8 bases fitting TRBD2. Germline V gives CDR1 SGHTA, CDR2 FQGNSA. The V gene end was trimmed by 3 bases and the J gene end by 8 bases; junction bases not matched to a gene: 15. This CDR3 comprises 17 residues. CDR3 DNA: TGTGCCAGCAGCTTCAGGGCCCCGGGGACTAGTGGAGACATTCAGTACTTC. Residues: CASSFRAPGTSGDIQYF.

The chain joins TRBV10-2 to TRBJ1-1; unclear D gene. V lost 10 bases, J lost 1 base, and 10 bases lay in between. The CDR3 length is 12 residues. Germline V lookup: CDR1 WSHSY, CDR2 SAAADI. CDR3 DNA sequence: TGCGCCACCCGCTCATGGAACACTGAAGCTTTCTTT. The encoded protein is CATRSWNTEAFF.

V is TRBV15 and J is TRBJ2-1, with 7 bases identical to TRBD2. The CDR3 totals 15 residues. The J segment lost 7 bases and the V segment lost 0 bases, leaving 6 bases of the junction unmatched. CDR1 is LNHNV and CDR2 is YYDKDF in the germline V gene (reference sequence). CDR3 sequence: CATSREGRVVNEQFF. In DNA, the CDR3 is TGTGCCACCAGCAGAGAGGGGAGGGTAGTGAATGAGCAGTTCTTC.

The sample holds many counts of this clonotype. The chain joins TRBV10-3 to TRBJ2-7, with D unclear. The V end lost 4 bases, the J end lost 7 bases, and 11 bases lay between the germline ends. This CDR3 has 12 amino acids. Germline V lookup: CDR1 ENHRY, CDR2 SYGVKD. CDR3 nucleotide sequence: TGTGCCATCAGTGTGTCTGACTTTGAGCAGTACTTC. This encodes CAISVSDFEQYF.

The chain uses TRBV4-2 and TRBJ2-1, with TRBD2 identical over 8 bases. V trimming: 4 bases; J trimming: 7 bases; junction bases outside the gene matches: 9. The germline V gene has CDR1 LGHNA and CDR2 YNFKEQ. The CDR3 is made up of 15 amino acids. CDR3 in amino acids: CASSPGGTYTNEQFF. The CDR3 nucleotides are TGTGCCAGCAGCCCGGGAGGGACCTACACGAATGAGCAGTTCTTC.

The CDR3 DNA is TGTGCCATCAGTGACCGCCAGGGGAACACCGGGGAGCTGTTTTTT. It codes for CAISDRQGNTGELFF. The rearrangement uses TRBV10-3 and TRBJ2-2; maybe TRBD1 (5 bases). The germline gives CDR1 ENHRY, CDR2 SYGVKD. Trimming left V 3 bases short and J 1 base short, with 9 bases between. This CDR3 has 15 residues.

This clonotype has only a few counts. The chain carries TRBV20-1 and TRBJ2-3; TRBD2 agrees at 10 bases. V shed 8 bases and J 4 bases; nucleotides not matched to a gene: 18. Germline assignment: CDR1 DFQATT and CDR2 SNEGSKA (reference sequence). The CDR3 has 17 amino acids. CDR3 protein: CSSPHLASGGGADTQYF. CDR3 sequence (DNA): TGCAGTTCTCCCCATCTGGCTAGCGGGGGTGGGGCAGATACGCAGTATTTT.

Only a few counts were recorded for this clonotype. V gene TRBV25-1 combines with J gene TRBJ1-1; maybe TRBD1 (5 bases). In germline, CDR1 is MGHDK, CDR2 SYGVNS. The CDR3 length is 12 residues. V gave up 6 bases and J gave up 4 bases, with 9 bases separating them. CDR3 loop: CASRQVGTEAFF. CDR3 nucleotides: TGTGCCAGCAGACAGGTGGGCACTGAAGCTTTCTTT.

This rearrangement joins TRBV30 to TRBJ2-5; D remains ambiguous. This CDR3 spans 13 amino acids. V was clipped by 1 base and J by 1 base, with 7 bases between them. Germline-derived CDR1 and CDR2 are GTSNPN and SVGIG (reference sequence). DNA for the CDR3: TGTGCCTGGAGTGCGTCTACCCAAGAGACCCAGTACTTC. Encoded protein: CAWSASTQETQYF.